The clone carrying this T cell receptor (beta chain) was recorded a few times. The sample belongs to a study of human T cells and chemical hapten exposure. On the study more broadly: There were weekly diphenylcyclopropenone doses to the scalp for patients throughout the roughly 24-week study.

CDR3 length: 15 residues. Trimming stripped 6 bases from V and 8 bases from J, with 19 bases between. The time point is: patch test 2, 6 weeks after DPC sensitization. Described treatment: therapeutic diphenylcyclopropenone sensitization with weekly scalp DPC. TCRdb itself ran the RACE reads through MiXCR, one entry per CDR3 protein. The sample lists approximately 75,000 distinct CDR3 sequences, around 7.9% seen once, with around 3.5% in the top ten. This TCR derives from a woman aged 45 to 65 with alopecia areata. Some clones in this sample may be carry-over from other donors' samples. The sample was whole blood, taken in connection with sensitization to the hapten diphenylcyclopropenone (DPC). V usage is TRBV12-3 or TRBV12-4 and J usage is TRBJ1-4; no definite D call. The CDR3 loop reads CASSPQRVPREKLFF. In nucleotides, the CDR3 is TGTGCCAGCAGCCCACAAAGGGTGCCTAGGGAAAAACTGTTTTTT.